The 25 T cell receptor beta chains listed next were all sequenced from one sample in a study of cytomegalovirus exposure and HLA in healthy donors. With 60 Vbeta and 13 Jbeta primers, the PCR was carried out. TCRdb's table, derived via immunoSEQ multiplex PCR, lists solely in-frame clones and lacks some. This repertoire includes about 41,000 clones. Sequencing input: PBMCs. These receptor sequences come from a man aged 25-40 years in good health and CMV-seronegative.

The chain uses TRBV6-5 and TRBJ1-1; no reliable D call. The CDR3 has 14 amino acids. V was shortened by 1 base and J by 0 bases, with 6 bases between the two germline ends. The germline V gene encodes CDR1 MNHEY and CDR2 SVGAGI. For the CDR3, the DNA is TGTGCCAGCAGTTACTGGCAGATGAACACTGAAGCTTTCTTT. Translated, it gives CASSYWQMNTEAFF.

The chain employs TRBV5-1 and TRBJ2-5; D might be TRBD1 (6 bases). The CDR3 consists of 14 residues. Looked up from germline, CDR1 is SGHRS and CDR2 is YFSETQ. The V gene lost 4 bases and the J gene lost 1 base, with 11 bases spanning the gap. The CDR3 DNA reads as TGCGCCAGCAGCGGGGAAGGGGGCCAAGAGACCCAGTACTTC. It yields the protein CASSGEGGQETQYF. Looking up the rest from reference TRBV5-1 and TRBJ2-5 gives the full variable domain: KAGVTQTPRYLIKTRGQQVTLSCSPISGHRSVSWYQQTPGQGLQFLFEYFSETQRNKGNFPGRFSGRQFSNSRSEMNVSTLELGDSALYLCASSGEGGQETQYFGPGTRLLVL.

CDR3 nucleotide sequence: TGTGCCAGCAGCTTGAGGAGGTCCATCTACGAGCAGTACTTC. Its translation is CASSLRRSIYEQYF. The chain carries TRBV7-2 and TRBJ2-7; TRBD2 is a possible D gene (5 bases). Trimming removed 3 bases from V and 3 bases from J, with 12 bases in between. The CDR3 contains 14 residues. Germline values: CDR1 SGHTA, CDR2 FQGNSA.

J is TRBJ2-7 and V is TRBV11-2, with 9 bases identical to TRBD1. The germline gives CDR1 SGHAT, CDR2 FQNNGV. The CDR3 length is 15 residues. Trimming cost V 5 bases and J 3 bases; bases outside gene matches: 8. For the CDR3, the DNA is TGTGCCAGCAGCACCCCGGGGACAGGGCTCTACGAGCAGTACTTC. Translating gives CASSTPGTGLYEQYF.

The chain uses TRBV12-5 and TRBJ2-1, with 7 bases lining up with TRBD2. CDR1 and CDR2 from the germline V gene are LGHNT and FRNRAP. The ends lost 1 base at V and 5 bases at J; junction bases unmatched: 5. This CDR3 has 15 residues. For the CDR3, the DNA is TGTGCTAGTGGTTTGGCGGGGGGAAGTAACAATGAGCAGTTCTTC. Translation gives CASGLAGGSNNEQFF.

In nucleotides, the CDR3 is TGTGCCAGCAGCCAAGTGGCAACAGGGGTCACCTACGAGCAGTACTTC. It encodes CASSQVATGVTYEQYF. V usage is TRBV14 and J usage is TRBJ2-7; 7 bases are a match to TRBD1. CDR3 length: 16 residues. Germline V gene data show CDR1 as SGHDN and CDR2 as FVKESK. V lost 1 base, J lost 2 bases, and 8 bases stayed unmatched.

The V gene is TRBV5-6, the J gene TRBJ2-2, with a weak D call TRBD2 (6 bases). V was pared by 4 bases and J by 0 bases, with 10 bases between. The CDR3 extends over 15 amino acids. Germline CDR1 is SGHDT and CDR2 is YYEEEE. This CDR3 reads CASSPGLSNTGELFF. Here the CDR3 DNA reads TGTGCCAGCAGCCCCGGACTATCGAACACCGGGGAGCTGTTTTTT.

V usage is TRBV14 and J usage is TRBJ2-7; TRBD1 matches 9 bases. Trimming removed 0 bases from V and 6 bases from J; junction bases left unmatched: 12. The V gene's germline CDR1 is SGHDN and CDR2 FVKESK. The CDR3 length is 17 residues. The CDR3 protein is CASSQEMVWDRASEQYF. In nucleotides, the CDR3 is TGTGCCAGCAGCCAAGAAATGGTTTGGGACAGGGCCTCCGAGCAGTACTTC. Drawing the rest from reference TRBV14 and TRBJ2-7, the complete variable domain is EAGVTQFPSHSVIEKGQTVTLRCDPISGHDNLYWYRRVMGKEIKFLLHFVKESKQDESGMPNNRFLAERTGGTYSTLKVQPAELEDSGVYFCASSQEMVWDRASEQYFGPGTRLTVT.

The CDR3 spells CASCKGQGRSGELFF. For the CDR3, the DNA is TGTGCCAGCTGTAAGGGACAGGGGCGATCCGGGGAGCTGTTTTTT. The chain carries TRBV2 and TRBJ2-2, with 10 bases aligning to TRBD1. CDR3 length: 15 amino acids. CDR1 SNHLY and CDR2 FYNNEI come from the germline V gene. Losses at the gene ends were 8 bases for V and 6 bases for J; bases not matched to a gene: 9.

The CDR3 here is CASSKNSQLTKAFF. The DNA for the CDR3 is TGTGCCAGTAGTAAAAATTCACAGCTTACCAAAGCTTTCTTT. V and J are TRBV19 and TRBJ1-1, with D uncertain. The CDR3 has 14 residues. Per the germline V gene, CDR1 is LNHDA and CDR2 is SQIVND (reference sequence). The germline V and J ends were trimmed by 4 bases and 9 bases, with 18 bases remaining between them.

The genes are TRBV6-5 and TRBJ1-2; D not certain. The CDR3 spans 13 residues. Per the germline V gene, CDR1 is MNHEY and CDR2 is SVGAGI. V dropped 8 bases and J dropped 5 bases, with 15 bases sitting between them. The CDR3 region has the DNA TGTGCCAGCCTTAGCGGCAGAGGGTATGGCTACACCTTC. As protein: CASLSGRGYGYTF.

The V and J genes are TRBV29-1 and TRBJ2-7; TRBD1 matches 7 bases. The CDR3 loop spans 13 amino acids. Germline V gene data show CDR1 as SQVTM and CDR2 as ANQGSEA. Trimming took 6 bases from V and 3 from J; bases not matched to a gene: 8. CDR3 sequence (DNA): TGCAGCGTCGAACTGACAGGGAGCTACGAGCAGTACTTC. Residues: CSVELTGSYEQYF.

The chain is built from TRBV15 and TRBJ2-6; 8 bases align to TRBD1. Germline CDR1 reads LNHNV; CDR2 reads YYDKDF (reference sequence). J gave up 12 bases and V 0 bases, and 4 bases lay outside the gene matches. CDR3 length: 14 amino acids. The CDR3 here is CATSRDQGASVLTF. In DNA form, the CDR3 reads TGTGCCACCAGCAGAGATCAGGGGGCAAGCGTCCTGACTTTC.

This sequence joins TRBV6-1 and TRBJ2-1; 8 positions agree with TRBD2. With V trimmed by 7 bases and J by 2 bases, 7 bases remained unmatched. The CDR3 runs to 15 residues. Germline-derived CDR1 and CDR2 are MNHNS and SASEGT. The chain's CDR3 is CASTGTRGTYNEQFF. As DNA, the CDR3 is TGTGCCAGCACCGGGACTAGAGGCACCTACAATGAGCAGTTCTTC.

This chain connects TRBV27 to TRBJ1-6; D unclear. The CDR3 sequence is 17 residues long. The germline V gene has CDR1 MNHEY and CDR2 SMNVEV (reference sequence). Trimming took 3 bases from V and 0 from J, leaving 12 bases between them. CDR3: CASSFTSGSSYNSPLHF. CDR3 DNA: TGTGCCAGCAGTTTCACCTCCGGGTCCTCCTATAATTCACCCCTCCACTTT.

This chain connects TRBV2 to TRBJ2-1; TRBD2 aligns across 12 bases. The ends lost 6 bases at V and 8 bases at J; junction bases unmatched: 8. CDR1 and CDR2 (germline): SNHLY, FYNNEI. The CDR3 consists of 15 residues. CDR3 sequence: CASSTLAGGPHEQFF. DNA for the CDR3: TGTGCCAGCAGCACTCTAGCGGGAGGGCCCCATGAGCAGTTCTTC.

This sequence joins TRBV6-4 and TRBJ2-3, with 7 bases lining up with TRBD2. The CDR3 is 15 amino acids. Looked up from germline, CDR1 is MRHNA and CDR2 is SNTAGT. Unmatched junction bases numbered 3, after V lost 2 bases and J lost 1 base. CDR3 DNA sequence: TGTGCCAGCAGTGACGCTAGCGGACGCACAGATACGCAGTATTTT. Translated, it gives CASSDASGRTDTQYF.

The J gene is TRBJ1-6, the V gene TRBV15; tentative D call: TRBD1 (5 bases). Germline CDR1 reads LNHNV; CDR2 reads YYDKDF (reference sequence). The length of the CDR3 is 15 residues. The V end lost 0 bases, the J end lost 7 bases, and 10 bases lay between the germline ends. The CDR3 DNA reads TGTGCCACCAGCAGAGATATCGCAGGGAATTCACCCCTCCACTTT. It yields the protein CATSRDIAGNSPLHF.

This rearrangement joins TRBV19 to TRBJ1-2, with 9 bases fitting TRBD1. The CDR3 consists of 15 residues. Germline CDR1 and CDR2: LNHDA and SQIVND (reference sequence). V lost 5 bases to trimming and J lost 5 bases; unmatched junction nucleotides: 9. The CDR3 is CASSPQGTGRYGYTF. The CDR3 nucleotides are TGTGCCAGTAGTCCTCAGGGGACAGGGCGTTATGGCTACACCTTC.

This chain links TRBV5-6 with TRBJ1-2, with TRBD1 matching 8 bases. Germline CDR1 is SGHDT and CDR2 is YYEEEE. The ends lost 5 bases at V and 5 bases at J; junction bases unmatched: 11. The CDR3 is made up of 15 amino acids. The CDR3 sequence: CASRIGQGVWYGYTF. DNA of the CDR3: TGTGCCAGCAGGATCGGACAGGGTGTATGGTATGGCTACACCTTC.

The chain recombines TRBV6-1 with TRBJ2-3; 7 bases fit TRBD2. Trimming at V came to 2 bases and at J to 7 bases, leaving 9 bases not matched to a gene. Germline V lookup: CDR1 MNHNS, CDR2 SASEGT. The CDR3 spans 15 residues. The CDR3 loop is CASSERDYLAHTQYF. Written as DNA, the CDR3 is TGTGCCAGCAGTGAAAGGGACTACTTGGCTCATACGCAGTATTTT.

The rearrangement uses TRBV7-9 and TRBJ2-7; TRBD1 agrees at 10 bases. Trimming cost V 4 bases and J 6 bases; bases outside gene matches: 15. Germline V CDR1 and CDR2: SEHNR, FQNEAQ (reference sequence). CDR3 length: 17 amino acids. CDR3 in DNA: TGTGCCAGCAGCTATATTCGGCGACAGGGGGCCAGCGGCGAGCAGTACTTC. This sequence encodes CASSYIRRQGASGEQYF.

V gene TRBV18 combines with J gene TRBJ2-7; 15 positions agree with TRBD2. This CDR3 has 14 amino acids. Germline CDR1 reads KGHSH; CDR2 reads LQKENI. V shed 3 bases and J 6 bases; nucleotides not matched to a gene: 0. The DNA of the CDR3 is TGTGCCAGCTCACCGGGACTAGCGGGAGGCGAGCAGTACTTC. Translated, it gives CASSPGLAGGEQYF.

This chain connects TRBV6-4 to TRBJ2-3, with 8 bases aligning to TRBD2. This CDR3 is 16 amino acids long. Germline V gene data show CDR1 as MRHNA and CDR2 as SNTAGT. The J segment lost 1 base and the V segment lost 3 bases, leaving 6 bases of the junction unmatched. CDR3 in amino acids: CASSEVGGGGTDTQYF. CDR3 nucleotides: TGTGCCAGCAGTGAAGTCGGGGGGGGCGGCACAGATACGCAGTATTTT.

The chain recombines TRBV5-1 with TRBJ2-2; the D is unclear. Germline-derived CDR1 and CDR2 are SGHRS and YFSETQ. Trimming pared 1 base from V and 1 base from J, leaving 8 bases between. The CDR3 consists of 15 residues. The CDR3 loop is CASSLTQQNTGELFF. The CDR3 nucleotides read TGCGCCAGCAGCTTGACACAGCAGAACACCGGGGAGCTGTTTTTT.